This T cell receptor beta chain was obtained from a study of beta chain features in type 1 diabetes. Study results and limitations: A moderate, significant TCRB CDR3 shortening appeared in type 1 diabetes across four CD4+ subsets.

Germline CDR1 and CDR2: SQVTM and ANQGSEA. Trimming shortened V by 3 bases and J by 1 base, and 3 bases separated the two germline ends. This CDR3 is built from 11 residues. This clone was observed a handful of times. Its antigen is unidentified. Expressed TCRB transcripts were sequenced because the isolated RNA had all been reverse transcribed beforehand. TCRdb keeps only in-frame clones here, not all; method: immunoSEQ multiplex PCR. The sample yields 550,000 to 850,000 clones, 13% seen once. The clonotype comes from a man younger than 30 with type 1 diabetes. Sequenced input: naive CD4+ T cells from blood. V usage is TRBV29-1 and J usage is TRBJ1-2; no firm D call. The CDR3: CSVDHNYGYTF. The CDR3 DNA reads TGCAGCGTTGATCATAACTATGGCTACACCTTC.